This is a list of T cell receptor beta chains from one sample in a study of monozygotic twins with inflammatory bowel disease. TCRdb re-called the 5' RACE reads and gives one entry per CDR3 protein, without DNA. Its listing shows a few hundred thousand distinct CDR3 sequences. Sequences were obtained from blood. Receptors were obtained from a human donor with ulcerative colitis or Crohn's disease, or a healthy co-twin of an affected twin (not recorded which). CDR3s include the opening cysteine and the closing phenylalanine or tryptophan.

J | V | CDR3
TRBJ2-7 | TRBV10-3 | CAIRTVGTTEQYF
TRBJ2-7 | TRBV4-3 | CASSQDPGADEQYF
TRBJ2-1 | TRBV2 | CASSTGTSAYNEQFF
TRBJ2-3 | TRBV12-3/TRBV12-4 | CASTNGGSTDTQYF
TRBJ1-2 | TRBV28 | CASRTGVTYGYTF
TRBJ1-1 | TRBV7-9 | CASSEKRQLNTEAFF
TRBJ1-5 | TRBV30 | CAWSEGFSRQPQHF
TRBJ2-5 | TRBV5-6 | CASSLAGVWQETQYF
TRBJ2-1 | TRBV15 | CATSEAKGFWDFGGEQFF
TRBJ2-5 | TRBV7-2 | CASSPRLGYQETQYF
TRBJ2-1 | TRBV7-3 | CASSRQGAYNEQFF
TRBJ2-5 | TRBV4-3 | CASSLFWPMETQYF
TRBJ2-7 | TRBV5-1 | CASTSETYEQYF
TRBJ1-1 | TRBV7-9 | CASSFGTGSESTEAFF
TRBJ1-3 | TRBV18 | CASSPLQGGGNTIYF
TRBJ1-6 | TRBV5-1 | CASSLTGTGFSPLHF
TRBJ2-1 | TRBV5-4 | CASSLTTDSYNEQFF
TRBJ2-3 | TRBV20-1 | CSAKGGTSGNTDTQYF
TRBJ2-7 | TRBV5-1 | CASSLDPSYEQYF
TRBJ1-2 | TRBV12-3/TRBV12-4 | CASTQRERSYGYTF
TRBJ1-2 | TRBV30 | CAWRTGIYGYTF
TRBJ1-4 | TRBV4-3 | CASSPRTGVFNEKLFF
TRBJ1-6 | TRBV20-1 | CSARVGRESSPLHF
TRBJ2-1 | TRBV10-3 | CAISERQVNEQFF
TRBJ2-7 | TRBV20-1 | CSAPKPIAGGLEQYF
TRBJ1-1 | TRBV15 | CATSRGRFIGDTEAFF
TRBJ1-5 | TRBV7-9 | CASSSTAKGNQPQHF
TRBJ2-1 | TRBV7-9 | CASSFLRTSGSNEQFF
TRBJ2-3 | TRBV5-1 | CASSQGSAARHTQYF
TRBJ2-5 | TRBV18 | CASSPRSSAQETQYF
TRBJ2-1 | TRBV21-1 | CASSRAVGSYNEQFF
TRBJ1-2 | TRBV20-1 | CSARARRGAGYTF
TRBJ1-2 | TRBV6-1 | CASSVDRATGYTF
TRBJ2-1 | TRBV25-1 | CASSEYSQGPHNEQFF
TRBJ1-6 | TRBV7-3 | CASSLQGDSPLHF
TRBJ2-1 | TRBV12-3/TRBV12-4 | CASGLGLAGGDEQFF
TRBJ1-5 | TRBV15 | CATSRENRGLGQPQHF
TRBJ2-7 | TRBV20-1 | CSARTSATYEQYF
TRBJ1-1 | TRBV6-5 | CASRYPPGQGSMMNTEAFF
TRBJ2-5 | TRBV11-2 | CASSPNRQGSETQYF
TRBJ2-1 | TRBV20-1 | CSAPPVAVAGGNEQFF
TRBJ2-5 | TRBV12-3/TRBV12-4 | CASSSGTSGQETQYF
TRBJ2-1 | TRBV5-6 | CASASGSSYNEQFF
TRBJ2-1 | TRBV9 | CASSVGSKYNEQFF
TRBJ2-1 | TRBV3-1 | CASSQVARAGGLNEQFF
TRBJ2-2 | TRBV5-4 | CASGRGRGSTGELFF
TRBJ2-1 | TRBV4-2 | CASSQEGTQLNEQFF
TRBJ2-5 | TRBV14 | CASSVRGAETQYF
TRBJ1-5 | TRBV12-3/TRBV12-4 | CASSFSSNQPQHF
TRBJ1-2 | TRBV2 | CASGTGPIYGYTF
TRBJ2-3 | TRBV6-2/TRBV6-3 | CASSSLSRASTDTQYF
TRBJ2-2 | TRBV7-3 | CASSATTSGRFTGELFF
TRBJ1-1 | TRBV6-5 | CASSRGVEAFF
TRBJ2-7 | TRBV5-1 | CASKSLSGFFYEQYF
TRBJ2-3 | TRBV19 | CASSISGVSTDTQYF
TRBJ1-2 | TRBV20-1 | CSARGDRNAYGYTF
TRBJ2-2 | TRBV3-1 | CASSRFGTSGVGELFF